The 8 T cell receptor beta chains reported below all come from one sample, sequenced in a study of T cells in Graves' hyperthyroidism and ophthalmopathy (dated by TCRdb to between 2019 and 2020). Libraries were built with multiplex PCR. Instrument on record: Illumina HiSeq 2000. Amplification of TCR beta CDR3 regions was carried out from RNA transcripts. The first round of RT-PCR for the TCR CDR3 was performed with the HTBI primer set and the Qiagen OneStep RT-PCR kit. In-frame beta chains were kept once TCRdb had trimmed the public reads at Q25 with fastp and called clones with MiXCR. Merged by CDR3 protein, the rows form single entries marked with the most common genes and DNA. For this sample the table gives about 350,000 distinct CDR3 sequences, of which more than 11% were detected only once. Approximately 23% of the sample goes to the ten largest clones. Sequencing used blood. These receptors were taken from a woman aged 25 to 39 with Graves' hyperthyroidism.

The table lists this clonotype with a few counts. This chain uses TRBV20-1 with TRBJ2-3; 10 nucleotides agree with TRBD2. CDR1 and CDR2 from the germline V gene are DFQATT and SNEGSKA (reference sequence). V lost 3 bases, J lost 6 bases, and 9 bases stayed unmatched. The CDR3 covers 15 residues. The CDR3 nucleotides are TGCAGTGCTAGCCTTCCGGGACTAGCGATTGATACGCAGTATTTT. It is translated as CSASLPGLAIDTQYF.

This clonotype occurred many times. The chain recombines TRBV12-3 or TRBV12-4 with TRBJ2-3; D might be TRBD1 (5 bases). The CDR3 totals 16 residues. V lost 6 bases to trimming and J lost 2 bases, with 18 bases between them. The CDR3 DNA is TGTGCCAGCAGCCGCACAACTTCTGGGGCCACAGATACGCAGTATTTT. Residues: CASSRTTSGATDTQYF.

This clonotype was found many times. The rearrangement uses TRBV6-5 and TRBJ1-5; D call uncertain. The CDR3 totals 15 residues. The V end was cut by 0 bases, the J end by 9 bases, with 15 bases between. Germline V gene data show CDR1 as MNHEY and CDR2 as SVGAGI. The CDR3 spells CASSYSDGARWPQHF. The DNA for the CDR3 is TGTGCCAGCAGTTACTCGGACGGTGCTCGATGGCCCCAGCATTTT.

This clonotype was detected ten times or more. The chain recombines TRBV5-1 with TRBJ1-1; unclear D gene. V was cut by 0 bases and J by 10 bases, with 10 bases left in between. CDR1 is SGHRS, CDR2 YFSETQ, per germline. The CDR3 has 12 residues. CDR3 protein: CASSLGSRRAFF. The DNA for the CDR3 is TGCGCCAGCAGCTTGGGCAGCCGGCGAGCTTTCTTT.

This clonotype was picked up a small number of times. The chain couples TRBV10-2 to TRBJ1-2, with 11 bases identical to TRBD1. V lost 5 bases, J lost 10 bases, and 6 bases stayed unmatched. The CDR3 consists of 13 residues. CDR1 and CDR2 (germline): WSHSY, SAAADI. CDR3 DNA: TGCGCCAGCAGTCTTCCGGGACAGGGGGACTACACCTTC. It codes for CASSLPGQGDYTF.

This sequence joins TRBV7-9 and TRBJ2-3; 8 bases are a match to TRBD1. CDR1 and CDR2 from the germline V gene are SEHNR and FQNEAQ (reference sequence). The CDR3 is 19 amino acids. V dropped 4 bases and J dropped 0; count of bases not matched to a gene: 15. For the CDR3, the DNA is TGTGCCAGCAGCTGGAATCCAGGGGGCGCCGGGCCTAGCACAGATACGCAGTATTTT. This codes for CASSWNPGGAGPSTDTQYF. The full variable domain, its missing parts supplied by reference TRBV7-9 and TRBJ2-3, is DTGVSQNPRHKITKRGQNVTFRCDPISEHNRLYWYRQTLGQGPEFLTYFQNEAQLEKSRLLSDRFSAERPKGSFSTLEIQRTEQGDSAMYLCASSWNPGGAGPSTDTQYFGPGTRLTVL.

This clonotype was found many times. The genes are TRBV28 and TRBJ1-6; the D is unclear. Germline CDR1 MDHEN, CDR2 SYDVKM. Trimming took 7 bases from V and 1 from J, leaving 11 bases between them. The length of the CDR3 is 15 residues. The chain's CDR3 is CASTLEGSYNSPLHF. The CDR3 nucleotides are TGTGCCAGCACCCTGGAGGGATCCTATAATTCACCCCTCCACTTT.

The chain couples TRBV20-1 to TRBJ2-7, with 13 bases aligning to TRBD2. From germline, CDR1 is DFQATT and CDR2 SNEGSKA (reference sequence). V lost 4 bases, J lost 6 bases, and 6 bases stayed unmatched. The CDR3 is made up of 14 amino acids. Here the CDR3 reads CSATETSGRSEQYF. Written as DNA, the CDR3 is TGCAGTGCTACGGAGACTAGCGGGAGGAGCGAGCAGTACTTC.